Included here is one T cell receptor (beta chain) sequence, with context. Its specificity is not known. The CDR3 loop spans 13 amino acids. Trimming removed 7 bases from V and 1 base from J, with 8 bases in between. Germline CDR1 reads MNHEY; CDR2 reads SVGEGT. Prepared libraries of TCR beta cDNA carried unique molecular identifiers. TCRdb recomputed calls from the PCR reads with MiXCR, one row per CDR3 protein. Of more than 350,000 distinct CDR3 sequences in the sample, approximately 39% were seen once. The record originates from a study of post-analysis software for immune sequencing data. Study-wide context: The disease courses spanned relapsing-remitting, secondary progressive and progressive-relapsing forms of multiple sclerosis. Study results and caveats: For normalized Chao1 diversity, multiple sclerosis patients scored significantly lower than controls did. Five or six TRBV segments, TRBV5-6, TRBV5-1 and TRBV20-1 among them, were found more frequent in patients than controls.

The chain combines TRBV6-2 or TRBV6-3 with TRBJ1-5; tentative D call: TRBD1 (6 bases). The source is a girl aged 2 to 10 with multiple sclerosis. The sample was blood. As DNA, the CDR3 is TGTGCCAGCACGGACAGAAGCAATCAGCCCCAGCATTTT. Amino acids: CASTDRSNQPQHF.